This T cell receptor beta chain comes out of a study of response to subunit inactivated influenza vaccine. The length of the CDR3 is 15 residues. The trim removed 4 bases at V and 2 bases at J, leaving 5 bases unmatched. The germline gives CDR1 SGHTA, CDR2 FQGNSA. At least ten counts were recorded for this clonotype. Its antigen is not known. General study results and limits: There was a suggestion from the authors that each seasonal influenza vaccination recruits few new T cells.

MiXCR, applied by TCRdb to the RT-PCR reads, yields one record per CDR3 protein. The table lists roughly 700,000 distinct CDR3 sequences, about 14% of them singletons. The specimen was PBMCs from blood, collected 14 to 15 days before vaccination. This sequence joins TRBV7-2 and TRBJ2-5, with 9 nucleotides matching TRBD1. The TCR sequence derives from a middle-aged man who received an inactivated influenza vaccine. The CDR3 coding sequence is TGTGCCAGCAGCTCGGGACAGGGAGCTCAAGAGACCCAGTACTTC. It specifies CASSSGQGAQETQYF.